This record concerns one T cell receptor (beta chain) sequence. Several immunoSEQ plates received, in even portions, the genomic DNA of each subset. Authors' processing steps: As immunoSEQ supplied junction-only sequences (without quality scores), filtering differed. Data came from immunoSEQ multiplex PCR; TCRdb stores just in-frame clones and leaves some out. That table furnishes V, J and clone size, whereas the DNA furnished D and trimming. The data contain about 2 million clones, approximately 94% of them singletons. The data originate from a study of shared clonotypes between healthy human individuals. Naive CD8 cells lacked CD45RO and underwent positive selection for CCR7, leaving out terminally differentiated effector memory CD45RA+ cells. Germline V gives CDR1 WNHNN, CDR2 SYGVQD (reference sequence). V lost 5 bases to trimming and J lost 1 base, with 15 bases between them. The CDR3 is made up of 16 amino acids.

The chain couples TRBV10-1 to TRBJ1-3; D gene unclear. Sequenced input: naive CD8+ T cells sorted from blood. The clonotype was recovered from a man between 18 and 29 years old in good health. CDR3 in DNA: TGCGCCAGCAGTTCAAGTCTTATGGGATCTGGAAACACCATATATTTT. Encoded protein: CASSSSLMGSGNTIYF.